A selection of T cell receptor beta chains follows, all from one sample in a study of regulatory T cells in long-lasting Graves disease. TCRdb re-called the multiplex PCR reads with MiXCR, one entry per CDR3 protein. This sample has 400,000 to 500,000 distinct CDR3 sequences, with around 15% found just once. This same sample was also part of a study on T cells in Graves' hyperthyroidism and ophthalmopathy.

The material was peripheral blood mononuclear cells (PBMCs), obtained at new diagnosis, from a patient treated with antithyroid drugs. The receptor source for this set is a woman between 50 and 59 years old with Graves disease. The CDR3 runs from the conserved cysteine through the conserved F or W. The D gene is left open where the match is weak. Rows give clone size only sometimes, using once, few, many, or a class for an expanded clone.

TRBV5-1	TRBD2	few	TRBJ2-1	CASSLSLAGANEQFF	TGCGCCAGCAGCTTATCACTAGCGGGTGCGAATGAGCAGTTCTTC
TRBV7-2	.	few	TRBJ1-3	CASSLATAGMTYGNTIYF	TGTGCCAGCAGCTTAGCTACTGCAGGGATGACTTACGGAAACACCATATATTTT
TRBV18	TRBD2	.	TRBJ2-5	CASPPPGSLAGEETQYF	TGTGCCAGCCCACCACCGGGCTCACTAGCGGGAGAAGAGACCCAGTACTTC
TRBV9	TRBD2	.	TRBJ2-5	CASSVRGLAGPRQETQYF	TGTGCCAGCAGCGTAAGGGGACTAGCGGGGCCTCGACAAGAGACCCAGTACTTC
TRBV20-1	.	many	TRBJ2-1	CSAREGYNEQFF	TGCAGTGCTAGGGAGGGGTACAATGAGCAGTTCTTC
TRBV10-3	.	.	TRBJ1-1	CAISDRGGGGTEAFF	TGTGCCATCAGTGATAGGGGCGGGGGAGGCACTGAAGCTTTCTTT
TRBV18	TRBD2	many	TRBJ2-5	CASHTSGETQYF	TGTGCCAGCCACACTAGCGGAGAGACCCAGTACTTC
TRBV2	.	many	TRBJ2-1	CASSEGLAGYNEQFF	TGTGCCAGCAGTGAAGGGCTAGCCGGGTACAATGAGCAGTTCTTC
TRBV27	.	few	TRBJ1-3	CASSTQDSWTGNTIYF	TGTGCCAGCAGTACACAAGACAGCTGGACTGGAAACACCATATATTTT
TRBV18	TRBD1	many	TRBJ2-1	CASSPRTGGSSYNEQFF	TGTGCCAGCTCACCACGGACAGGGGGGAGCTCCTACAATGAGCAGTTCTTC
TRBV6-2/TRBV6-3	TRBD2	many	TRBJ2-7	CASSEGTSGSSEQYF	TGTGCCAGCAGTGAAGGGACTAGCGGGAGTAGTGAGCAGTACTTC
TRBV11-1	.	many	TRBJ2-1	CASSQNGQGNNEQFF	TGTGCCAGCAGCCAAAACGGGCAGGGGAACAATGAGCAGTTCTTC
TRBV20-1	.	many	TRBJ2-1	CSARGFGEQFF	TGCAGTGCTAGAGGTTTTGGTGAGCAGTTCTTC
TRBV19	.	.	TRBJ2-7	CASSYRESYEQYF	TGTGCCAGTAGTTACCGGGAGTCCTACGAGCAGTACTTC
TRBV12-3/TRBV12-4	.	.	TRBJ1-6	CASSFHYNSPLHF	TGTGCCAGCAGTTTTCACTATAATTCACCCCTCCACTTT
TRBV30	.	.	TRBJ1-2	CALIRAFYGYTF	TGTGCCTTAATACGGGCGTTCTATGGCTACACCTTC
TRBV5-1	TRBD2	many	TRBJ2-2	CASSPELAGGTGELFF	TGCGCCAGCAGCCCAGAACTAGCGGGAGGGACCGGGGAGCTGTTTTTT
TRBV4-1	.	few	TRBJ2-2	CASSQDLGGTGELFF	TGTGCCAGCAGCCAAGATCTGGGTGGCACCGGGGAGCTGTTTTTT
TRBV28	.	.	TRBJ1-5	CASSFVVQPQHF	TGTGCCAGCAGTTTCGTTGTTCAGCCCCAGCATTTT
TRBV30	.	.	TRBJ1-4	CAWCSGNEKPFF	TGTGCCTGGTGCAGCGGAAATGAAAAACCGTTTTTT
TRBV12-3/TRBV12-4	.	many	TRBJ2-5	CASSFGETQYF	TGTGCCAGCAGTTTTGGAGAGACCCAGTACTTC
TRBV6-2/TRBV6-3	TRBD2	many	TRBJ2-7	CASSYPKAGGSYEQYF	TGTGCCAGCAGTTACCCTAAAGCGGGAGGTTCCTACGAGCAGTACTTC
TRBV30	.	.	TRBJ2-1	CAWSPDGNDEQFF	TGTGCCTGGAGTCCTGATGGGAATGATGAGCAGTTCTTC
TRBV24-1	.	.	TRBJ1-2	CATSGARDGAGYTF	TGTGCCACCAGTGGAGCCCGGGACGGAGCCGGCTACACCTTC
TRBV28	.	many	TRBJ1-5	CASSTTGRGTQHF	TGTGCCAGCAGTACAACAGGGAGAGGTACCCAGCATTTT
TRBV5-1	TRBD1	many	TRBJ2-1	CASSRGQINEQFF	TGCGCCAGCAGCCGGGGACAGATCAATGAGCAGTTCTTC
TRBV19	.	few	TRBJ2-5	CASSTDLIGTQYF	TGTGCCAGTAGTACGGACCTTATCGGGACCCAGTACTTC
TRBV2	TRBD1	many	TRBJ2-7	CASAGTGGYEQYF	TGTGCCAGCGCCGGGACAGGGGGGTACGAGCAGTACTTC
TRBV20-1	TRBD2	many	TRBJ2-3	CSARDQGGEGEDTQYF	TGCAGTGCTAGAGATCAAGGAGGGGAGGGTGAAGATACGCAGTATTTT
TRBV6-1	.	many	TRBJ1-5	CASSDLGRGLSNQPQHF	TGTGCCAGCAGTGATTTGGGCCGGGGACTAAGCAATCAGCCCCAGCATTTT
TRBV28	TRBD1	few	TRBJ2-6	CASSLTGESGANVLTF	TGTGCCAGCAGTTTAACAGGGGAATCTGGGGCCAACGTCCTGACTTTC
TRBV11-2	TRBD2	many	TRBJ2-5	CASSLGRGEAQYF	TGTGCCAGCAGCTTAGGGCGGGGGGAGGCCCAGTACTTC
TRBV3-1	.	many	TRBJ1-2	CASSQATDYGYTF	TGTGCCAGCAGCCAAGCGACGGATTATGGCTACACCTTC
TRBV20-1	.	few	TRBJ2-4	CAGLAKNIQYF	TGTGCGGGGTTAGCCAAAAACATTCAGTACTTC
TRBV27	TRBD1	.	TRBJ2-1	CASSNLDRGYNEQFF	TGTGCCAGCAGTAACTTGGACAGGGGATACAATGAGCAGTTCTTC
TRBV2	.	many	TRBJ1-1	CASSDLGIGGLNTEAFF	TGTGCCAGCAGTGATCTGGGTATAGGGGGACTGAACACTGAAGCTTTCTTT
TRBV6-5	.	few	TRBJ1-5	CASSYNRDQPQHF	TGTGCCAGCAGTTACAACAGGGATCAGCCCCAGCATTTT
TRBV27	TRBD1	many	TRBJ2-2	CASSLSSGGVNTGELFF	TGTGCCAGCAGTTTATCGTCAGGGGGCGTTAACACCGGGGAGCTGTTTTTT
TRBV9	TRBD2	few	TRBJ2-2	CASSAQAGGETGELFF	TGTGCCAGCAGCGCCCAAGCGGGAGGAGAGACCGGGGAGCTGTTTTTT
TRBV29-1	.	many	TRBJ2-5	CSVEGEETQYF	TGCAGCGTGGAGGGTGAAGAGACCCAGTACTTC
TRBV19	TRBD2	.	TRBJ2-1	CASSIDSGTSGRREVEQFF	TGTGCCAGTAGTATAGACTCTGGGACTAGCGGGAGGAGGGAGGTTGAGCAGTTCTTC
TRBV12-3/TRBV12-4	.	.	TRBJ2-2	CASGATGTGTGELFF	TGTGCCAGCGGCGCAACCGGGACGGGGACCGGGGAGCTGTTTTTT
TRBV7-8	.	once	TRBJ2-2	CASSLLAADLNTGELFF	TGTGCCAGCAGCTTACTGGCAGCGGACCTAAACACCGGGGAGCTGTTTTTT
TRBV9	.	few	TRBJ2-5	CASSESVGNQETQYF	TGTGCCAGCAGCGAGTCGGTAGGGAACCAAGAGACCCAGTACTTC
TRBV6-5	.	many	TRBJ2-7	CASSYPNSGIYEQYF	TGTGCCAGCAGTTACCCGAACAGCGGAATCTACGAGCAGTACTTC
TRBV5-1	TRBD2	.	TRBJ2-3	CASSLTSGRWDTQYF	TGCGCCAGCAGTTTGACTAGCGGGAGGTGGGATACGCAGTATTTT
TRBV9	.	few	TRBJ2-1	CASSVDQGYNEQFF	TGTGCCAGCAGCGTAGATCAGGGATACAATGAGCAGTTCTTC
TRBV29-1	.	many	TRBJ1-1	CSLVVVGAYTEAFF	TGCAGCTTGGTCGTTGTGGGGGCTTACACTGAAGCTTTCTTT